This T cell receptor (beta chain) is drawn from a study of blood T cell repertoires in COVID-19. Study-level background: Samples representing acute and convalescent COVID-19 were sourced from the United States, Italy and Spain. PBMCs, B-cell-depleted T cells, or T cells were the source of the cDNA or gDNA that made up the material.

Original data processing: For nucleated cells, counts were estimated from reference gene primer amplification. The assay was immunoSEQ multiplex PCR, and TCRdb's table has in-frame clones only and misses some. V and J calls and clone size are given by that table; D and trimming were obtained from the DNA. Altogether some 180,000 clones are present, 70% to 85% being singletons, with the ten largest covering roughly 6.8%. Germline-derived CDR1 and CDR2 are LGHDT and YNNKEL (reference sequence). Trimming stripped 1 base from V and 2 bases from J, with 15 bases between. CDR3 size: 16 residues. The source of this sequence is a human donor in a cohort sampled during active COVID-19. Sequencing was carried out using peripheral blood. The V gene is TRBV3-1 (or the pseudogene TRBV3-2), the J gene TRBJ2-7; TRBD2 might be the D (6 bases). The CDR3 loop is CASSQGGGFSPYEQYF. CDR3 DNA: TGTGCCAGCAGCCAAGGGGGAGGCTTCAGCCCCTACGAGCAGTACTTC.